This TCR beta chain emerged from a study of cytomegalovirus exposure and HLA in healthy donors. Overall study context: An early data release held approximately 80 million unique TCRs from HLA-typed donors.

CDR3 size: 14 residues. V lost 2 bases and J 2 bases, leaving 10 bases between the germline ends. Germline assignment: CDR1 MDHEN and CDR2 SYDVKM. General observations from the study: Available immune exposure information was restricted to CMV serostatus only.

Worth noting for this clone: Antigen unknown.

PCR used 60 Vbeta primers and 13 Jbeta primers. Clones were read by immunoSEQ multiplex PCR, and TCRdb kept only the in-frame ones, dropping some. The sample shows some 220,000 clones, 70% to 80% of them seen only once. This TCR was recovered from a woman aged 55-75 years in good health and CMV-seropositive. The chain couples TRBV28 to TRBJ2-7; unclear D gene. The sequencing sample was made of PBMCs. The CDR3 region is CASSLVGAPYEQYF. For the CDR3, the DNA is TGTGCCAGCAGTTTAGTCGGAGCCCCCTACGAGCAGTACTTC. Filled out from reference TRBV28 and TRBJ2-7, the complete variable domain reads DVKVTQSSRYLVKRTGEKVFLECVQDMDHENMFWYRQDPGLGLRLIYFSYDVKMKEKGDIPEGYSVSREKKERFSLILESASTNQTSMYLCASSLVGAPYEQYFGPGTRLTVT.